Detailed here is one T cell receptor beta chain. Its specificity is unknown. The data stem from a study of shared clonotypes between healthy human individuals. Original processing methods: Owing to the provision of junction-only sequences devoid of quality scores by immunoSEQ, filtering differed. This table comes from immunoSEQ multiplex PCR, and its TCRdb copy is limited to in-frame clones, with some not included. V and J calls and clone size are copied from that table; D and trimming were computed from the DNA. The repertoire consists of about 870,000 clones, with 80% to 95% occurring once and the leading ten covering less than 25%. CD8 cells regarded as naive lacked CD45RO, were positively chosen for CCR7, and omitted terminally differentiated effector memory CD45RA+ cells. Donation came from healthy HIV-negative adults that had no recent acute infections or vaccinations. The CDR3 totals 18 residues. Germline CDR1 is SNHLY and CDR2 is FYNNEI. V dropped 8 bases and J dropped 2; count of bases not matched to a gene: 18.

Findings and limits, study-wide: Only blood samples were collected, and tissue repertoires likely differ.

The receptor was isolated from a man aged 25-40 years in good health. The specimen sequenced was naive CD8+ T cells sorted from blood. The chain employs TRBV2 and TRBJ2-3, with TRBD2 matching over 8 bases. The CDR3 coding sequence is TGTGCCAGCGGAGGGCCCCGAGGTGCGGGAGGCCTCACAGATACGCAGTATTTT. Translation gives CASGGPRGAGGLTDTQYF.